The 3 T cell receptor beta chains reported below all come from one sample, sequenced in a study of blood T cells in healthy people across ages. Then a second PCR, running roughly 7 to 11 cycles, was carried out with a sample-barcoded 5' primer and a J-beta primer mix. Each CDR3 protein is one row after TCRdb ran MiXCR on the 5' RACE reads. The table lists around 1,000,000 distinct CDR3 sequences, around 25% of them singletons. These data were also reused for a study on T cells of mothers and their children.

Material: blood. These receptors originate from a girl aged 2 to 10 in good health.

This clonotype occurred many times. The chain is built from TRBV4-1 and TRBJ1-5; D might be TRBD1 (5 bases). Per germline, CDR1 MGHRA and CDR2 YSYEKL. This CDR3 contains 17 residues. Between the trimmed V and J ends, which lost 2 bases and 5 bases, there was a span of 19 bases. As DNA, the CDR3 is TGCGCCAGCAGCCAATATCCAGGCCAGGGAAGTGATCAGCCCCAGCATTTT. Translated: CASSQYPGQGSDQPQHF.

V and J are TRBV12-5 and TRBJ2-4, with D unresolved. CDR3 length: 16 residues. Per the germline V gene, CDR1 is LGHNT and CDR2 is FRNRAP. V was cut by 0 bases and J by 3 bases, with 12 bases left in between. The CDR3 loop reads CASGLVRVAGKNIQYF. CDR3 DNA sequence: TGTGCTAGTGGTTTGGTTAGGGTGGCAGGCAAAAACATTCAGTACTTC.

A single count supports this clonotype. This rearrangement joins TRBV6-6 to TRBJ2-1, with a possible D match to TRBD2 (5 bases). Between the trimmed V and J ends, which lost 2 bases and 1 base, there was a span of 6 bases. The CDR3 runs 14 residues. Germline CDR1 is MNHNY and CDR2 is SVGAGI (reference sequence). CDR3: CASSYDYSYNEQFF. CDR3 coding DNA: TGTGCCAGCAGTTACGACTATTCCTACAATGAGCAGTTCTTC.